These 22 T cell receptor beta chains came from one sample sequenced in a study of blood T cell repertoires in COVID-19. Libraries were prepared by immunoSEQ multiplex PCR; TCRdb keeps only in-frame clonotypes and omits some of them. The sample lists 50,000 to 65,000 clones, around four fifths occurring once. The sequencing sample was made of peripheral blood. The receptors derive from a man in his 70s with acute or convalescent COVID-19.

The CDR3 loop reads CASSYGVSSYNEQFF. The CDR3 DNA reads TGTGCCAGCAGCTACGGGGTAAGCTCCTACAATGAGCAGTTCTTC. The rearrangement joins TRBV7-9 to TRBJ2-1, with a weak D call TRBD2 (5 bases). This CDR3 is 15 amino acids long. Germline lookup yields CDR1 SEHNR and CDR2 FQNEAQ (reference sequence). The germline V and J ends were trimmed by 4 bases and 0 bases, with 10 bases remaining between them.

This chain uses TRBV5-6 with TRBJ1-4; TRBD1 aligns across 9 bases. The CDR3 contains 15 residues. Germline loops: CDR1 SGHDT, CDR2 YYEEEE. After removal of 4 bases from V and 4 bases from J, the junction contained 5 bases not matched to a gene. The CDR3, as DNA: TGTGCCAGCAGCGGCCCGGGACAGGGTAATGAAAAACTGTTTTTT. Translating gives CASSGPGQGNEKLFF.

The chain links TRBV19 to TRBJ1-5; 8 bases match TRBD1. The junction had 7 bases not matched to a gene; V was cut back by 7 bases and J by 5 bases. Germline lookup yields CDR1 LNHDA and CDR2 SQIVND (reference sequence). The CDR3 has 14 amino acids. The CDR3 reads CASNQGATDQPQHF. The CDR3 DNA reads TGTGCCAGTAATCAGGGGGCAACGGATCAGCCCCAGCATTTT. Filled out from reference TRBV19 and TRBJ1-5, the complete variable domain reads DGGITQSPKYLFRKEGQNVTLSCEQNLNHDAMYWYRQDPGQGLRLIYYSQIVNDFQKGDIAEGYSVSREKKESFPLTVTSAQKNPTAFYLCASNQGATDQPQHFGDGTRLSIL.

In this sample, this clone turned up a few times. The chain joins TRBV6-5 to TRBJ2-3; D is ambiguous. CDR1 and CDR2 from the germline V gene are MNHEY and SVGAGI. The CDR3 loop spans 13 amino acids. Trimming left V 7 bases short and J 3 bases short, with 11 bases between. Here the CDR3 reads CASIQSGTDTQYF. The CDR3 DNA is TGTGCCAGCATTCAATCGGGTACAGATACGCAGTATTTT.

This clone was counted once. This chain links TRBV21-1 with TRBJ2-7; the D call TRBD2 from the table was never checked on the DNA. TRBV21-1 represents a pseudogene. The CDR3 covers 16 residues. The CDR3, as DNA: TGTGCCAGCAGCAAAACCCTTAGCCGCCGCTCCTACGAGCAGTACTTC. Translation gives CASSKTLSRRSYEQYF.

This chain uses TRBV7-2 with TRBJ2-5; 10 bases line up with TRBD2. Germline V gene sequence: CDR1 SGHTA, CDR2 FQGNSA. Trimming at V came to 3 bases and at J to 2 bases, leaving 6 bases not matched to a gene. This CDR3 is 16 amino acids long. CDR3 coding DNA: TGTGCCAGCAGCTTTGCGGGTAGCGGGGGGCAAGAGACCCAGTACTTC. Its translation is CASSFAGSGGQETQYF.

The chain employs TRBV4-2 and TRBJ2-3; 8 bases map to TRBD2. The CDR3 is made up of 15 amino acids. Germline V gene lookup returns CDR1 LGHNA and CDR2 YNFKEQ. Losses at the gene ends were 1 base for V and 4 bases for J; bases not matched to a gene: 4. This chain's CDR3 is CASSQAPGGADTQYF. For the CDR3, the DNA is TGTGCCAGCAGCCAAGCTCCGGGGGGGGCAGATACGCAGTATTTT.

The V call is TRBV18, the J call TRBJ1-1; tentatively, D is TRBD1 (6 bases). V lost 3 bases and J lost 3, with 14 bases in between. This CDR3 is 15 amino acids long. The germline V gene has CDR1 KGHSH and CDR2 LQKENI. This CDR3 is CASSPGGARDTEAFF. The CDR3 DNA reads as TGTGCCAGCTCACCCGGGGGGGCGCGGGACACTGAAGCTTTCTTT.

The V and J genes are TRBV5-1 and TRBJ2-5; maybe TRBD1 (5 bases). Germline CDR1 SGHRS, CDR2 YFSETQ. CDR3 length: 13 amino acids. Trimming cost V 3 bases and J 5 bases, with 11 bases left between them. The DNA of the CDR3 is TGCGCCAGCAGCTCGGACCCAGGGGAGACCCAGTACTTC. Translating gives CASSSDPGETQYF. Together with reference TRBV5-1 and TRBJ2-5, the CDR3 gives the full variable domain: KAGVTQTPRYLIKTRGQQVTLSCSPISGHRSVSWYQQTPGQGLQFLFEYFSETQRNKGNFPGRFSGRQFSNSRSEMNVSTLELGDSALYLCASSSDPGETQYFGPGTRLLVL.

V usage is TRBV19 and J usage is TRBJ1-4; no reliable D call. With 2 bases removed from V and 0 bases from J, the gap between germline ends came to 4 bases. Germline CDR1 and CDR2: LNHDA and SQIVND (reference sequence). The CDR3 extends over 14 amino acids. Here the CDR3 DNA reads TGTGCCAGTAGTATACAGGCAACTAATGAAAAACTGTTTTTT. As protein: CASSIQATNEKLFF.

This chain links TRBV6-4 with TRBJ2-3; 7 bases map to TRBD1. Germline CDR1 is MRHNA and CDR2 is SNTAGT. The V gene end was trimmed by 4 bases and the J gene end by 5 bases; junction bases not matched to a gene: 12. The length of the CDR3 is 16 residues. The chain's CDR3 is CASSGRDSLSGDTQYF. DNA for the CDR3: TGTGCCAGCAGTGGTAGGGACAGTTTGTCCGGAGATACGCAGTATTTT.

This clone has only one observation. The CDR3 region has the DNA TGTGCCAGCAGCCCACGGGGGGTCCGAGAGACCCAGTACTTC. Amino acids: CASSPRGVRETQYF. The rearrangement joins TRBV3-1 (or the pseudogene TRBV3-2) to TRBJ2-5; 7 bases map to TRBD2. V gave up 4 bases and J gave up 4 bases; unmatched junction bases: 6. This CDR3 region has 14 residues. Germline V gene sequence: CDR1 LGHDT, CDR2 YNNKEL (reference sequence).

The gene calls are TRBV10-1 and TRBJ2-5, with D perhaps TRBD1 (5 bases). The CDR3 runs 16 residues. The V and J ends lost 1 base and 7 bases respectively, with 19 bases between them. The germline V gene encodes CDR1 WNHNN and CDR2 SYGVQD (reference sequence). CDR3 coding DNA: TGCGCCAGCAGTGAGTTGGGCAGTATGGGGCTTGGGACCCAGTACTTC. Its translation is CASSELGSMGLGTQYF.

About this clone itself: Other DNA sequences in the sample encode the same CDR3. This chain uses TRBV5-1 with TRBJ2-7, with 8 nucleotides matching TRBD1. This CDR3 comprises 13 residues. Germline V CDR1 and CDR2: SGHRS, YFSETQ. V was pared by 2 bases and J by 5 bases, with 3 bases of the junction left unmatched. Here the CDR3 reads CASSLGQGDEQYF. The CDR3 bases are TGCGCCAGCAGCTTAGGACAGGGCGACGAGCAGTACTTC. The variable domain in full, with the rest retrieved from reference TRBV5-1 and TRBJ2-7, is KAGVTQTPRYLIKTRGQQVTLSCSPISGHRSVSWYQQTPGQGLQFLFEYFSETQRNKGNFPGRFSGRQFSNSRSEMNVSTLELGDSALYLCASSLGQGDEQYFGPGTRLTVT.

The chain has TRBV7-9 and TRBJ2-7; unclear D gene. Germline CDR1 reads SEHNR; CDR2 reads FQNEAQ (reference sequence). This CDR3 is built from 13 residues. Trimming pared 5 bases from V and 2 bases from J, leaving 10 bases between. DNA of the CDR3: TGTGCCAGCAGCCCCGAGAGTACCTACGAGCAGTACTTC. Translation gives CASSPESTYEQYF.

The rearrangement uses TRBV6-5 and TRBJ2-7; TRBD2 aligns across 12 bases. CDR1 MNHEY and CDR2 SVGAGI come from the germline V gene. V lost 2 bases, J lost 3 bases, and 2 bases stayed unmatched. The CDR3 sequence is 15 residues long. CDR3 DNA: TGTGCCAGCAGTTACGGACTAGCGGGGATCTACGAGCAGTACTTC. Protein product: CASSYGLAGIYEQYF.

The chain joins TRBV18 to TRBJ2-1; TRBD2 matches at 8 bases. The CDR3 extends over 15 amino acids. Trimming took 5 bases from V and 6 from J; bases not matched to a gene: 9. CDR1 is KGHSH, CDR2 LQKENI, per germline. The CDR3 sequence: CASSDSGGGSNEQFF. The CDR3 DNA reads as TGTGCCAGCTCAGATTCGGGCGGGGGGTCCAATGAGCAGTTCTTC.

This chain links TRBV6-5 with TRBJ1-1; TRBD1 agrees at 10 bases. CDR3 length equals 14 residues. V shed 10 bases, J shed 2 bases, and the junction held 7 bases outside the gene matches. From germline, CDR1 is MNHEY and CDR2 SVGAGI. CDR3 DNA sequence: TGTGCCACCCAAAGGACAGGGGGAAACACTGAAGCTTTCTTT. This encodes CATQRTGGNTEAFF.

The chain joins TRBV2 to TRBJ2-7; 12 nucleotides align to TRBD2. Germline V lookup: CDR1 SNHLY, CDR2 FYNNEI. The J segment lost 3 bases and the V segment lost 6 bases, leaving 18 bases of the junction unmatched. The CDR3 runs to 19 residues. DNA of the CDR3: TGTGCCAGCAGGTACATTGGCGCTAGCGGGGGGGCCAGAGGCTACGAGCAGTACTTC. Translated, it gives CASRYIGASGGARGYEQYF.

Here the CDR3 DNA reads TGCAGCGTTGGGGCCCACTACGAGCAGTACTTC. It specifies CSVGAHYEQYF. The chain combines TRBV29-1 with TRBJ2-7; no definite D call. V was trimmed by 4 bases and J by 3 bases, leaving 7 bases between them. From germline, CDR1 is SQVTM and CDR2 ANQGSEA. The CDR3 totals 11 residues.

This chain joins TRBV2 and TRBJ2-3, with D perhaps matching TRBD1 (5 bases). Trimming shortened V by 5 bases and J by 6 bases, and 9 bases separated the two germline ends. Germline V gene sequence: CDR1 SNHLY, CDR2 FYNNEI. The CDR3 runs 12 residues. CDR3 nucleotides: TGTGCCAGCAGTTTGAACAGGGATACGCAGTATTTT. It is translated as CASSLNRDTQYF.

The chain recombines TRBV11-2 with TRBJ2-7, with 9 bases identical to TRBD1. The trim removed 5 bases at V and 2 bases at J, leaving 16 bases unmatched. Germline lookup yields CDR1 SGHAT and CDR2 FQNNGV. The CDR3 extends over 18 amino acids. The DNA for the CDR3 is TGTGCCAGCAGCAATAGGTGGGGACAGGGAGGGCAGACCTACGAGCAGTACTTC. This codes for CASSNRWGQGGQTYEQYF.